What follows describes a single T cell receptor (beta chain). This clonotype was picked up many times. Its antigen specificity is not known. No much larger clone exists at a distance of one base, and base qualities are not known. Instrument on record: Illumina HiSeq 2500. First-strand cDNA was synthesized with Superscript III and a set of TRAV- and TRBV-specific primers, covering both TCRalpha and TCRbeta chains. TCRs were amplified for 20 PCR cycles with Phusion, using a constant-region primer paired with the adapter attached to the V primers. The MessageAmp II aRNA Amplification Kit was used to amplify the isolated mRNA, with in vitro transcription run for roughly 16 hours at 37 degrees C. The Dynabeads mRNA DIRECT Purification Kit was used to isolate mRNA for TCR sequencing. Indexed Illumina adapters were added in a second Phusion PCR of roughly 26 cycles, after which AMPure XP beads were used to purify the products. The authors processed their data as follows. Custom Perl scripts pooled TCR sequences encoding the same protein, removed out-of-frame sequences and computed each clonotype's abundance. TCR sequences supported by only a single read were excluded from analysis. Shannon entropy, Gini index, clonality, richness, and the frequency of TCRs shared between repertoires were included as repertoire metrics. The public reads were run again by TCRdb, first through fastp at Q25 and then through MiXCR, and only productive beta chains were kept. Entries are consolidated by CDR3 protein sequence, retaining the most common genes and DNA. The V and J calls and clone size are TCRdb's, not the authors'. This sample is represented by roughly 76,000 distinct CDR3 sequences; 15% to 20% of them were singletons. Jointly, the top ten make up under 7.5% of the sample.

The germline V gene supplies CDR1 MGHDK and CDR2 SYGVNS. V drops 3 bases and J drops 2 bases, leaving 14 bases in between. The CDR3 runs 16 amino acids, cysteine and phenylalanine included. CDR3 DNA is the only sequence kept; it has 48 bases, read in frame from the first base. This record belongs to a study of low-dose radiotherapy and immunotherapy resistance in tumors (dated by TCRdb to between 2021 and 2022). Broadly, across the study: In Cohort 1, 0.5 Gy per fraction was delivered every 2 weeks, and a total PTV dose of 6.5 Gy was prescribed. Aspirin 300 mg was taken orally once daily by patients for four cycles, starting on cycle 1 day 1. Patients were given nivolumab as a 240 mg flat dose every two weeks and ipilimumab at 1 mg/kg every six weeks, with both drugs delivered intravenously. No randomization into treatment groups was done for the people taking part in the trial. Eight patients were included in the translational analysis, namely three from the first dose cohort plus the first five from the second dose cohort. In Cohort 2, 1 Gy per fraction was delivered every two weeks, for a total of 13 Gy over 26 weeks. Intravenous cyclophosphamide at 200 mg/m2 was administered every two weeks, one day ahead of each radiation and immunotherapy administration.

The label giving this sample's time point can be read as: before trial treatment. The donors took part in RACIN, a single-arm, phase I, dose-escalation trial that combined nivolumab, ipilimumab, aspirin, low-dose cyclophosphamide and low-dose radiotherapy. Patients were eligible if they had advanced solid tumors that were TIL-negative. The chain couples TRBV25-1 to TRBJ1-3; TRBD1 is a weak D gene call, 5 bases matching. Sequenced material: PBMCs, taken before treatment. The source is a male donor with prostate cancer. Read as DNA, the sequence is TGTGCCAGCAGTGACCCCCGCAGGGACCCTGGAAACACCATATATTTT. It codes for CASSDPRRDPGNTIYF.